This TCR beta chain was sequenced during a study of T cell responses to AZD1222 COVID-19 vaccine. V lost 6 bases to trimming and J lost 4 bases, with 18 bases between them. Germline assignment: CDR1 KGHSH and CDR2 LQKENI. This CDR3 spans 16 amino acids. Profiled with immunoSEQ multiplex PCR; TCRdb holds only in-frame clones, not every one. In the table there are 60,000 to 75,000 clones, 83% of which are singletons. In regard to this clone: Its antigen is still unknown.

Study-wide points: Vaccine-associated CD4 TCRs ranged over spike, dominating at 160-218 and 743-854. Repertoire sampling was restricted to post-peak T cell response timepoints.

Sample: peripheral blood, taken 28 days after the second AZD1222 dose. The rearrangement links TRBV18 to TRBJ2-2, with D perhaps matching TRBD1 (6 bases). The receptor was derived from an adult who received the AZD1222 COVID-19 vaccine. This CDR3 reads CASSPARGYGTGELFF. The CDR3 DNA reads TGTGCCAGCTCCCCGGCGAGGGGGTACGGCACCGGGGAGCTGTTTTTT.